Sequencing of this TCR beta chain was carried out in a study of naive CD8 T cells in extremely preterm neonates. Repertoires were generated with immunoSEQ multiplex PCR, while TCRdb's copy carries only in-frame clones and drops some. The repertoire holds about 5,300 clones, about 97% seen once, with approximately 8.6% in the top ten. Germline-derived CDR1 and CDR2 are MNHEY and SMNVEV (reference sequence). The length of the CDR3 is 15 residues. V was cut by 3 bases and J by 6 bases, with 15 bases left in between. The rearrangement uses TRBV27 and TRBJ2-1; maybe TRBD1 (5 bases). The TCR comes from a human donor in good health. What was sequenced was naive CD8+ T cells from blood. As DNA, the CDR3 is TGTGCCAGCAGTTTCTCTAGGGGCCCCACCAATGAGCAGTTCTTC. It codes for CASSFSRGPTNEQFF.